This T cell receptor (beta chain) was identified in a study of blood T cell repertoires in COVID-19. Whole-study context: The samples span acute and convalescent COVID-19 from the United States, Italy and Spain. T cells, B-cell-depleted T cells, or PBMCs provided the cDNA or gDNA that served as material.

Per the germline V gene, CDR1 is KGHSH and CDR2 is LQKENI. V was pared by 4 bases and J by 5 bases, with 9 bases of the junction left unmatched. The CDR3 extends over 16 amino acids. In the study's own analysis: Estimated nucleated cell counts came from reference gene primer amplification. This table comes from immunoSEQ multiplex PCR, and its TCRdb copy is limited to in-frame clones, with some not included. D and trimming come from the DNA, and the V and J calls and clone size come from that table. The table includes 300,000 or so clones, more than 70% detected once. The J gene is TRBJ1-5, the V gene TRBV18, with TRBD1 matching 9 bases. Sample: peripheral blood. The clonotype comes from a woman aged 50 to 60 with acute or convalescent COVID-19. CDR3 sequence (DNA): TGTGCCAGCTCACTGGATACAGGGGGCGCGGATCAGCCCCAGCATTTT. It specifies CASSLDTGGADQPQHF.